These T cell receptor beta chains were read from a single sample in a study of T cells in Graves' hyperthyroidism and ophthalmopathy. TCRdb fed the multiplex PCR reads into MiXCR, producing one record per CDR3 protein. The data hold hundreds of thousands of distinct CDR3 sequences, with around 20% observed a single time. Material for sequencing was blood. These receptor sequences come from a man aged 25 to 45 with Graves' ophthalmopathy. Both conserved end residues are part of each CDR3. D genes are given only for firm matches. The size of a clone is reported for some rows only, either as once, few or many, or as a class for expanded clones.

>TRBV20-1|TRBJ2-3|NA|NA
CSARGALTRTGTDTQYF
TGCAGTGCTAGAGGGGCGTTGACCCGAACAGGCACAGATACGCAGTATTTT
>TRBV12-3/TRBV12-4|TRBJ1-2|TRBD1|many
CASSRGQGHGYTF
TGTGCCAGCAGTCGAGGACAGGGTCATGGCTACACCTTC
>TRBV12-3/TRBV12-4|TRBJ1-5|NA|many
CASSPAGVDSNQPQHF
TGTGCCAGCAGTCCCGCGGGGGTAGATAGCAATCAGCCCCAGCATTTT
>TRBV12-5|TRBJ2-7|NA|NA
CASGLETHLVGSLWGYEQYF
TGTGCTAGTGGTTTGGAAACCCACCTCGTCGGGAGTTTGTGGGGCTACGAGCAGTACTTC
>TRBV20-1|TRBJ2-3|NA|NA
CSARDDYTQYF
TGCAGTGCTAGAGATGACTATACGCAGTATTTT
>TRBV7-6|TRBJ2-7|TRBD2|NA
CASSLSGGPLEQYF
TGTGCCAGCAGCCTTAGCGGGGGCCCTCTGGAGCAGTACTTC
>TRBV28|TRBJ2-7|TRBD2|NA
CASSPQATASGTCEQYF
TGTGCCAGCAGTCCCCAAGCGACGGCTAGCGGGACCTGCGAGCAGTACTTC
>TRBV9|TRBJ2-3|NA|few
CASSPLGGGLADTQYF
TGTGCCAGCAGCCCCTTGGGGGGAGGACTCGCAGATACGCAGTATTTT
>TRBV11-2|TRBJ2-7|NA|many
CASSVLWKEVGEQYF
TGTGCCAGCAGCGTTCTGTGGAAAGAGGTTGGCGAGCAGTACTTC
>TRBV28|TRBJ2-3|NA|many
CASSGRVSDTQYF
TGTGCCAGCAGCGGCAGGGTTTCAGATACGCAGTATTTT
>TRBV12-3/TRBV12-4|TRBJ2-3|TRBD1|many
CASSSDRGGHTDTQYF
TGTGCCAGCAGTTCAGACAGGGGAGGACACACAGATACGCAGTATTTT
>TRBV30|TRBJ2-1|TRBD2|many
CAQGLAEEQFF
TGTGCCCAGGGACTAGCGGAGGAGCAGTTCTTC
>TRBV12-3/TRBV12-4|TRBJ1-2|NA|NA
CASSLRDTYGYTF
TGTGCCAGCAGTCTCCGGGACACCTATGGCTACACCTTC
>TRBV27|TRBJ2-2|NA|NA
CASTTDRTNTGELFF
TGTGCCAGCACTACGGACAGAACGAACACCGGGGAGCTGTTTTTT
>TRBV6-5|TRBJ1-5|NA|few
CASSYSERVLYSNQPQHF
TGTGCCAGCAGTTACAGTGAAAGGGTCTTATATAGCAATCAGCCCCAGCATTTT
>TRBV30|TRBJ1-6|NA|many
CAWSRTGTDNSPLHF
TGTGCCTGGAGTAGGACCGGGACTGACAATTCACCCCTCCACTTT
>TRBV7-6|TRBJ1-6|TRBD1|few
CASSRTGNAESPLHF
TGTGCCAGCAGCAGGACAGGGAATGCCGAATCACCCCTCCACTTT
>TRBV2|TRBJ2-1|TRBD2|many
CASSARGLADNEQFF
TGTGCCAGCAGTGCACGAGGACTAGCGGACAATGAGCAGTTCTTC
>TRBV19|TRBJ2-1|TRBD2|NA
CASSGRDRDPGLAGFGYNEQFF
TGTGCCAGTAGTGGCCGGGACAGGGACCCGGGACTAGCGGGTTTTGGGTACAATGAGCAGTTCTTC
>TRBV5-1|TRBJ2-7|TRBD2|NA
CASSLSAGVEQYF
TGCGCCAGCAGCTTGTCCGCGGGAGTCGAGCAGTACTTC
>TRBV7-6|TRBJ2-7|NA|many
CASSAWPLIASGEQYF
TGTGCCAGCAGCGCGTGGCCTCTAATCGCTTCGGGAGAGCAGTACTTC
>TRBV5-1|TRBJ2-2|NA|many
CASSFTLGGTLTGELFF
TGCGCCAGCAGCTTCACTTTAGGCGGGACGCTAACCGGGGAGCTGTTTTTT
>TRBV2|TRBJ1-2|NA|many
CASSRDFYGYTF
TGTGCCAGCTCGAGAGACTTCTATGGCTACACCTTC
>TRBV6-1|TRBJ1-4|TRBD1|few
CASSLRAGTGGEKLFF
TGTGCCAGCAGTCTCCGGGCTGGGACAGGGGGCGAAAAACTGTTTTTT